The entry below describes one T cell receptor (beta chain). This sample stems from a study of blood T cell repertoires in COVID-19. Study information: Samples taken during acute and convalescent COVID-19 were collected in the United States, Italy and Spain. T cells, B-cell-depleted T cells, or PBMCs supplied cDNA or gDNA.

The germline gives CDR1 LNHDA, CDR2 SQIVND (reference sequence). CDR3 length equals 15 residues. The V and J ends lost 5 bases and 5 bases respectively, with 19 bases between them. Authors' methods: Amplification of reference gene primers provided the estimated nucleated cell counts. Some clones are missing from TCRdb's copy, which holds only in-frame ones; the method was immunoSEQ multiplex PCR. That table is the source of V, J and clone size, and D and trimming were worked out from the DNA. The top ten clones hold around 4% of a sample with 200,000 to 300,000 clones, around four fifths of them seen once.

Material for sequencing was peripheral blood. The source of this sequence is a man in his sixties with acute or convalescent COVID-19. The chain joins TRBV19 to TRBJ2-7, with TRBD1 as a possible D gene (7 bases). The CDR3 is CASSPERQGGHEQYF. CDR3 nucleotides: TGTGCCAGTAGTCCTGAACGGCAGGGGGGACACGAGCAGTACTTC. Combining the CDR3 with reference TRBV19 and TRBJ2-7 gives the whole variable domain DGGITQSPKYLFRKEGQNVTLSCEQNLNHDAMYWYRQDPGQGLRLIYYSQIVNDFQKGDIAEGYSVSREKKESFPLTVTSAQKNPTAFYLCASSPERQGGHEQYFGPGTRLTVT.